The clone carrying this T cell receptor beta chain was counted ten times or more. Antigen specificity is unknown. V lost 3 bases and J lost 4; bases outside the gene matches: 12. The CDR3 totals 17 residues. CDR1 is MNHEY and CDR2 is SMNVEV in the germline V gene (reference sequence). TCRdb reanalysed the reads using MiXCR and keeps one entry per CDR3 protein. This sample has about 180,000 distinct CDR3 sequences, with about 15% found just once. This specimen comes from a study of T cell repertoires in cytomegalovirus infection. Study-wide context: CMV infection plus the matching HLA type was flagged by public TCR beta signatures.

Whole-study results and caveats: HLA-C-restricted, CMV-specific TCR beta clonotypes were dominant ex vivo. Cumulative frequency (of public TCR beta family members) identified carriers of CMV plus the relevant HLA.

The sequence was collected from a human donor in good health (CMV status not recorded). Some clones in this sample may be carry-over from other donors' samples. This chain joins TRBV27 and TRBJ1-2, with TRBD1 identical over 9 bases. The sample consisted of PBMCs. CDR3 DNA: TGTGCCAGCAGTTTGGGCAAGGGACAGGGAATCAGCTATGGCTACACCTTC. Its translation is CASSLGKGQGISYGYTF.